The T cell receptor (beta chain) under discussion was sequenced for a study of blood T cell repertoires in COVID-19. CDR1 is SGHDN and CDR2 is FVKESK in the germline V gene. The CDR3 runs to 18 residues. V shed 3 bases and J 4 bases; nucleotides not matched to a gene: 16. Using immunoSEQ multiplex PCR, the repertoire was profiled, and TCRdb retains in-frame clones only, with some absent. The sample gives almost 350,000 clones, around nine tenths of which show up once; over 1% is in the top ten. The chain uses TRBV14 and TRBJ2-7, with 9 bases matching TRBD2. Specimen: PBMCs or T cells enriched from blood (not recorded which). The clonotype was recovered from a woman aged 25 to 45 who had been exposed to COVID-19. CDR3 residues: CASSHGHGLAGFKYEQYF. In DNA form, the CDR3 reads TGTGCCAGCAGCCACGGTCATGGCCTAGCGGGATTTAAGTACGAGCAGTACTTC.